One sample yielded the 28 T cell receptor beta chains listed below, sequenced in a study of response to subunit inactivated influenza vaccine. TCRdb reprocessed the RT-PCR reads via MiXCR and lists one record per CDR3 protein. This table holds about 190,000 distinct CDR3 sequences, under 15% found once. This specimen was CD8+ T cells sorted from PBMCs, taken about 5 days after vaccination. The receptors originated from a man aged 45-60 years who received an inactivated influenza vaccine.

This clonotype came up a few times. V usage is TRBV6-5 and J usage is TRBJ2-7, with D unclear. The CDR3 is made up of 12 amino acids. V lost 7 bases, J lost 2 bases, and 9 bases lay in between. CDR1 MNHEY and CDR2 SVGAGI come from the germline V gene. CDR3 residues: CASKAGTYEQYF. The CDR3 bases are TGTGCCAGCAAAGCAGGAACCTACGAGCAGTACTTC.

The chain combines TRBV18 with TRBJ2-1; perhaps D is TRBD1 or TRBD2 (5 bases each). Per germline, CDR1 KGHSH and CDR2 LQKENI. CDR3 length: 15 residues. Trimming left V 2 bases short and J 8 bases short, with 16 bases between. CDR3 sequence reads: CASSPTGPAAYEQFF. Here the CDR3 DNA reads TGTGCCAGCTCACCAACGGGACCAGCGGCCTATGAGCAGTTCTTC. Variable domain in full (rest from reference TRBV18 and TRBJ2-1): NAGVMQNPRHLVRRRGQEARLRCSPMKGHSHVYWYRQLPEEGLKFMVYLQKENIIDESGMPKERFSAEFPKEGPSILRIQQVVRGDSAAYFCASSPTGPAAYEQFFGPGTRLTVL.

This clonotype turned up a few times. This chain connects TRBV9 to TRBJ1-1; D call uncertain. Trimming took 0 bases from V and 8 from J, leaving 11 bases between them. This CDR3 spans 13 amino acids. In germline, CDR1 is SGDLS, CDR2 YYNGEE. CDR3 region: CASSVGGYAEAFF. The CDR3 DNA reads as TGTGCCAGCAGCGTAGGGGGTTACGCGGAAGCTTTCTTT.

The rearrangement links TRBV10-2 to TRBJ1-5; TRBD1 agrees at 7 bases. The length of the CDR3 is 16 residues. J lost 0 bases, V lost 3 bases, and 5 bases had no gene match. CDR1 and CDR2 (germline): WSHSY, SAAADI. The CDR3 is CASSDPTGYSNQPQHF. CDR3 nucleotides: TGCGCCAGCAGTGACCCGACAGGGTATAGCAATCAGCCCCAGCATTTT.

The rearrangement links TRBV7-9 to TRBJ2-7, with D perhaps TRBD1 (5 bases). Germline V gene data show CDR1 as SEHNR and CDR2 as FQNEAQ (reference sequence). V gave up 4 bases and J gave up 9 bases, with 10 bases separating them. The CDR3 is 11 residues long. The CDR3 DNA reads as TGTGCCAGCAGCTCAGGGTCGGCGCAGTACTTC. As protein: CASSSGSAQYF.

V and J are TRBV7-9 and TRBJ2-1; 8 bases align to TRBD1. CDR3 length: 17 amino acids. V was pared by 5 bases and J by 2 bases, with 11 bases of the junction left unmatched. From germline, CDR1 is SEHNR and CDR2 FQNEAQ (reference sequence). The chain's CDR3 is CASSPRRTGIPYNEQFF. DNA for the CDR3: TGTGCCAGCAGCCCCCGCCGGACAGGGATCCCCTACAATGAGCAGTTCTTC.

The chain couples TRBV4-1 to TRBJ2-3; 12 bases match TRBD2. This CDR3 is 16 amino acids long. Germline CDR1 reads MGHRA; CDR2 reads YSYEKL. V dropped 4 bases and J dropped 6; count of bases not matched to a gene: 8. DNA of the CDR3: TGCGCCAGCAGCCTGACTAGCGGGGGATGGCCGGATACGCAGTATTTT. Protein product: CASSLTSGGWPDTQYF.

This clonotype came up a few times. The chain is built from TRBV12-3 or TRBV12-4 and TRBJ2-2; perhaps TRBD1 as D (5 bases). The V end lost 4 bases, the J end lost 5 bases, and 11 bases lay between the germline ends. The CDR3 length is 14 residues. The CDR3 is CASSSDSGTGELFF. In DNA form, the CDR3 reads TGTGCCAGCAGTTCTGACAGTGGAACCGGGGAGCTGTTTTTT.

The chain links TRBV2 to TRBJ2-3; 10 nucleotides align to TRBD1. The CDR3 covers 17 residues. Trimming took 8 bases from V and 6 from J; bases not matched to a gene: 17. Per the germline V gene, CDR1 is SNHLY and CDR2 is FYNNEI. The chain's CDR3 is CASVPFGTGDGRDTQYF. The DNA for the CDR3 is TGTGCCAGCGTCCCCTTCGGGACAGGGGATGGTAGGGATACGCAGTATTTT.

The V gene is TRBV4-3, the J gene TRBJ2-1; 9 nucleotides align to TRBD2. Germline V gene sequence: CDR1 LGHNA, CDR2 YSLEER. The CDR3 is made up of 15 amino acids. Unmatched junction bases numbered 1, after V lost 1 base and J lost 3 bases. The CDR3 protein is CASSQGLADYNEQFF. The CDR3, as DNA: TGCGCCAGCAGCCAAGGACTAGCGGACTACAATGAGCAGTTCTTC.

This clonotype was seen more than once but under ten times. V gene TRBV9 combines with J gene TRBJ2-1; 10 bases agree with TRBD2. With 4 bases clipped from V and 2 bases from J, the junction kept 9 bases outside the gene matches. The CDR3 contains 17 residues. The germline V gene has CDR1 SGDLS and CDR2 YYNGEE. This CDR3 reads CASSPSLAGEAYNEQFF. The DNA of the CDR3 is TGTGCCAGCAGCCCGAGCCTAGCGGGAGAGGCCTACAATGAGCAGTTCTTC. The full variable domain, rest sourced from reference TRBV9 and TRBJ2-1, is DSGVTQTPKHLITATGQRVTLRCSPRSGDLSVYWYQQSLDQGLQFLIQYYNGEERAKGNILERFSAQQFPDLHSELNLSSLELGDSALYFCASSPSLAGEAYNEQFFGPGTRLTVL.

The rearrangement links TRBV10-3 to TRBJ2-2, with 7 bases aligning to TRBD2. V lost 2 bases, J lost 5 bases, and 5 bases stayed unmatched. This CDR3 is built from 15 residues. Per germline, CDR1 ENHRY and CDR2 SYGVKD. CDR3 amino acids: CAISEVGRFTGELFF. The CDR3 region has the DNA TGTGCCATCAGTGAGGTCGGGAGGTTTACCGGGGAGCTGTTTTTT.

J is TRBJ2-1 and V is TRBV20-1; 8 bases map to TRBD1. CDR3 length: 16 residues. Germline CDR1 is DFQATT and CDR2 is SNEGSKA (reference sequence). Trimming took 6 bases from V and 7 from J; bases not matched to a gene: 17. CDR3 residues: CSATGSGQGARNEQFF. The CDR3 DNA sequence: TGCAGTGCGACAGGGAGCGGTCAGGGGGCGCGAAATGAGCAGTTCTTC.

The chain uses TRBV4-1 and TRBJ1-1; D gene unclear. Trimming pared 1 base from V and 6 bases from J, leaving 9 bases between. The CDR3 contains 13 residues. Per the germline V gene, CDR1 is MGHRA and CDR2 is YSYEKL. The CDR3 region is CASSQAAQAEAFF. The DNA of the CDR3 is TGCGCCAGCAGCCAAGCCGCGCAGGCTGAAGCTTTCTTT.

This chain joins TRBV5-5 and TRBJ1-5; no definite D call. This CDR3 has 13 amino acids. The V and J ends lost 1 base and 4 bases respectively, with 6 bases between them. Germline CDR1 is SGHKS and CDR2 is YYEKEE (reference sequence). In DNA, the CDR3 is TGTGCCAGCAGCTTGTCGAGAAATCAGCCCCAGCATTTT. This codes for CASSLSRNQPQHF.

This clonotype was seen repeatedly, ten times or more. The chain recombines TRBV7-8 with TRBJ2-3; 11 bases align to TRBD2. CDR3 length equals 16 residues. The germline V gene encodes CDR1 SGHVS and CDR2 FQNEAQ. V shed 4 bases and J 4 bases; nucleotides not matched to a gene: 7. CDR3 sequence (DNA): TGTGCCAGCAGCTCCTTAGCGGGGGGGCACGCAGATACGCAGTATTTT. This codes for CASSSLAGGHADTQYF.

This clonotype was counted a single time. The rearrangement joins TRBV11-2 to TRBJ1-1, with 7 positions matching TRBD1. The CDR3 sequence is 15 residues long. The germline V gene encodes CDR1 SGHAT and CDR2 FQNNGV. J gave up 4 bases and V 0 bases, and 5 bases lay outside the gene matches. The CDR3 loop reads CASSLDRQGFTEAFF. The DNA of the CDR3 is TGTGCCAGCAGCTTAGATCGACAGGGATTCACTGAAGCTTTCTTT.

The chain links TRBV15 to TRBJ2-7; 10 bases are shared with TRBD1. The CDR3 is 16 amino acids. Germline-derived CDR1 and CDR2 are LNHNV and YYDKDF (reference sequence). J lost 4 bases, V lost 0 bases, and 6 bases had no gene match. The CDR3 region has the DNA TGTGCCACCAGCAGAGATCGAGGGACAGGGGCTTACGAGCAGTACTTC. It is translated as CATSRDRGTGAYEQYF.

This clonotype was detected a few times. This CDR3 reads CASSFGVPADGYTF. The DNA of the CDR3 is TGTGCCAGCAGCTTCGGCGTACCTGCTGATGGCTACACCTTC. J is TRBJ1-2 and V is TRBV7-9, with D uncertain. Between the trimmed V and J ends, which lost 3 bases and 6 bases, there was a span of 14 bases. The V gene's germline CDR1 is SEHNR and CDR2 FQNEAQ (reference sequence). The CDR3 is 14 residues long.

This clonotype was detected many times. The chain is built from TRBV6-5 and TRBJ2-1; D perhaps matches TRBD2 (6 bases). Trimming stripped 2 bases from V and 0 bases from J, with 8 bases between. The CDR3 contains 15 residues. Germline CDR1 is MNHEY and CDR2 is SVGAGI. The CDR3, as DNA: TGTGCCAGCAGTTACGGGGGGAGCTCCTACAATGAGCAGTTCTTC. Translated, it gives CASSYGGSSYNEQFF.

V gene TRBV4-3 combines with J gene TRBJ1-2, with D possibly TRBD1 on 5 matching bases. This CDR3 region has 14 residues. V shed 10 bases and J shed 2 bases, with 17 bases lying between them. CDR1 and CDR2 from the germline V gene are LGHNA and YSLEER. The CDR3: CATTPVWGNYGYTF. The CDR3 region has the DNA TGCGCCACCACCCCGGTCTGGGGGAACTATGGCTACACCTTC.

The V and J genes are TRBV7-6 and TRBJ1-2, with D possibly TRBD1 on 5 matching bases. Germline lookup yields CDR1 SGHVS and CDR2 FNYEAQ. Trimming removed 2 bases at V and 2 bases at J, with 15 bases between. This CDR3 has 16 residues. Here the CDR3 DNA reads TGTGCCAGCAGCTTAAACGGAGCCAGGGCGAACTATGGCTACACCTTC. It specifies CASSLNGARANYGYTF.

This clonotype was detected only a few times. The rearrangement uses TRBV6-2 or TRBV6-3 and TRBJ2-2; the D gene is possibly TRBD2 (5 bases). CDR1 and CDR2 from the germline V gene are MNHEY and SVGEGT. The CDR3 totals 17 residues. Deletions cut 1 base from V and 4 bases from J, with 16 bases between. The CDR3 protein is CASSYFRALEGTGELFF. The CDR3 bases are TGTGCCAGCAGTTACTTCCGGGCCTTAGAGGGCACCGGGGAGCTGTTTTTT.

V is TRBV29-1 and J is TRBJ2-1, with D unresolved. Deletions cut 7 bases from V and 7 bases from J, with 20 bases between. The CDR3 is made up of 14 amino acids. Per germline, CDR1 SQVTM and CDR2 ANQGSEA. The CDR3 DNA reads TGCAGCGGCTCAAGAACTACGTATATGAATGAGCAGTTCTTC. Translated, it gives CSGSRTTYMNEQFF.

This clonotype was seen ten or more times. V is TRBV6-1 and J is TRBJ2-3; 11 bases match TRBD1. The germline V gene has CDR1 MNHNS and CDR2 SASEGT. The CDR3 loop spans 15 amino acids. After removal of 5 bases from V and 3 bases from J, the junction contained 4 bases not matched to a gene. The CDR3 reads CASSLGTGGTDTQYF. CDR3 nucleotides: TGTGCCAGCAGTCTTGGGACAGGGGGTACAGATACGCAGTATTTT.

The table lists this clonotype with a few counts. CDR3 region: CASSGGNEQYF. CDR3 nucleotides: TGTGCCAGCAGTGGAGGGAACGAGCAGTACTTC. J is TRBJ2-7 and V is TRBV12-3 or TRBV12-4; the D gene is possibly TRBD2 (6 bases). V shed 5 bases and J shed 5 bases, with 7 bases lying between them. This CDR3 region has 11 residues.

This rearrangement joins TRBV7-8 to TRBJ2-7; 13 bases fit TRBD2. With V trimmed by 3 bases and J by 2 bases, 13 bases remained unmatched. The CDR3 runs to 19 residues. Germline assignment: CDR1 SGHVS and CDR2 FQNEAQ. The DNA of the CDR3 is TGTGCCAGCAGCTTTGTCTCCGGACTAGCGGGAGCCCCAACCTACGAGCAGTACTTC. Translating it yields CASSFVSGLAGAPTYEQYF.

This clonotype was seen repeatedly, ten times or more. The CDR3 spells CASSHTGPGNEQFF. The CDR3 region has the DNA TGTGCCAGCAGCCATACGGGACCAGGAAATGAGCAGTTCTTC. The chain combines TRBV3-1 with TRBJ2-1; perhaps D is TRBD1 or TRBD2 (5 bases each). The germline V and J ends were trimmed by 3 bases and 7 bases, with 13 bases remaining between them. The CDR3 has 14 amino acids. CDR1 is LGHDT and CDR2 is YNNKEL in the germline V gene (reference sequence).